Sequencing of this TCR beta chain was carried out in a study of shared clonotypes between healthy human individuals. Study-wide background: Ranging from 18 to 49 in age, donors were two women and a few men.

Only Caucasian adults living in Nashville, Tennessee made up the donor group. The protocol was immunoSEQ multiplex PCR, while the TCRdb copy is restricted to in-frame clones and leaves out a portion. The table shows under 1,900,000 clones, with 98% occurring only once. This CDR3 contains 14 residues. Trimming took 0 bases from V and 6 from J, leaving 12 bases between them. Germline CDR1 is SGHRS and CDR2 is YFSETQ. The TCR was taken from a man aged 30 to 45 in good health. Source material: naive CD4+ T cells sorted from blood. Subset in this sample: CD45RA+ positively selected. The rearrangement links TRBV5-1 to TRBJ1-2; D unresolved. In DNA, the CDR3 is TGCGCCAGCAGCTTGGCCGGCAGTCGTGATGGCTACACCTTC. Amino acids: CASSLAGSRDGYTF.